The 30 T cell receptor beta chains listed next were all sequenced from one sample in a study of beta chain features in type 1 diabetes. cDNA synthesis used the whole RNA isolate, giving expressed TCRB sequences. Data came from immunoSEQ multiplex PCR; TCRdb stores just in-frame clones and leaves some out. This table has 150,000 to 190,000 clones, roughly 8% appearing once. Material for sequencing was central memory CD4+ T cells from blood. All receptors derive from a man younger than 30 in good health.

This clone appeared a few times. J is TRBJ1-5 and V is TRBV28, with D maybe TRBD1 (5 bases). The CDR3 contains 15 residues. V lost 7 bases, J lost 6 bases, and 19 bases lay in between. Germline CDR1 and CDR2: MDHEN and SYDVKM. DNA for the CDR3: TGTGCCAGCATTATGGGGTCAGGGTTGTCTCAGCCCCAGCATTTT. The encoded protein is CASIMGSGLSQPQHF. The complete variable domain, with remaining parts taken from reference TRBV28 and TRBJ1-5, reads DVKVTQSSRYLVKRTGEKVFLECVQDMDHENMFWYRQDPGLGLRLIYFSYDVKMKEKGDIPEGYSVSREKKERFSLILESASTNQTSMYLCASIMGSGLSQPQHFGDGTRLSIL.

This chain links TRBV7-9 with TRBJ2-1, with 12 bases lining up with TRBD2. V trimming: 6 bases; J trimming: 5 bases; junction bases outside the gene matches: 5. Germline V gene data show CDR1 as SEHNR and CDR2 as FQNEAQ (reference sequence). The length of the CDR3 is 15 residues. The CDR3 bases are TGTGCCAGCAGGCTGACTAGCGGGGGACACAATGAGCAGTTCTTC. Its protein is CASRLTSGGHNEQFF.

In regard to this clone: Within the sample, other DNA sequences also encode this same CDR3. V gene TRBV6-1 combines with J gene TRBJ1-2, with D perhaps TRBD1 (6 bases). The CDR3 is 14 amino acids. The V end was cut by 3 bases, the J end by 8 bases, with 16 bases between. Germline CDR1 MNHNS, CDR2 SASEGT. The CDR3 loop is CASSEQGGGYGYTF. The DNA of the CDR3 is TGTGCCAGCAGTGAGCAGGGCGGGGGCTACGGCTACACCTTC.

DNA of the CDR3: TGTGCCAGCAGCTTAGGATTCGGGGGGCTATACGAGCAGTACTTC. Amino acid sequence: CASSLGFGGLYEQYF. The gene calls are TRBV7-9 and TRBJ2-7; D perhaps matches TRBD2 (7 bases). The CDR3 totals 15 residues. CDR1 is SEHNR, CDR2 FQNEAQ, per germline (reference sequence). V was shortened by 1 base and J by 4 bases, with 14 bases between the two germline ends.

This clone was counted ten times or more. This chain uses TRBV7-9 with TRBJ2-1; maybe TRBD1 (6 bases). Germline CDR1 and CDR2: SEHNR and FQNEAQ (reference sequence). There are 15 residues in the CDR3. Between the trimmed V and J ends, which lost 2 bases and 5 bases, there was a span of 13 bases. CDR3 protein: CASSLKGQGDNEQFF. The DNA for the CDR3 is TGTGCCAGCAGCTTAAAGGGACAAGGAGACAATGAGCAGTTCTTC.

This clone came up a few times. The chain is built from TRBV7-9 and TRBJ1-6, with a possible D match to TRBD1 (6 bases). Trimming removed 5 bases from V and 7 bases from J, with 18 bases in between. The CDR3 runs 16 residues. CDR1 is SEHNR and CDR2 is FQNEAQ in the germline V gene (reference sequence). CDR3 region: CASSVRMGQGNSPLHF. CDR3 bases: TGTGCCAGCAGCGTTAGGATGGGGCAGGGGAATTCACCCCTCCACTTT.

In this sample, this clone turned up a few times. The chain carries TRBV28 and TRBJ1-5; 11 nucleotides align to TRBD1. Per the germline V gene, CDR1 is MDHEN and CDR2 is SYDVKM. V was clipped by 5 bases and J by 4 bases; unmatched bases: 7. The CDR3 runs to 16 residues. The CDR3 is CASSPGQGAWNQPQHF. The CDR3 DNA follows: TGTGCCAGCAGTCCCGGACAGGGGGCTTGGAATCAGCCCCAGCATTTT.

This clone was counted only a few times. CDR3 bases: TGTGCCAGCAGTTACCAGGAGAACACTGAAGCTTTCTTT. Protein: CASSYQENTEAFF. The chain recombines TRBV5-4 with TRBJ1-1; D is unclear. Germline lookup yields CDR1 SGHNT and CDR2 YYREEE (reference sequence). Trimming stripped 5 bases from V and 1 base from J, with 9 bases between. The CDR3 consists of 13 residues.

This clone was observed a handful of times. The chain combines TRBV30 with TRBJ2-3, with 7 bases that match TRBD1. V trimming: 2 bases; J trimming: 4 bases; junction bases outside the gene matches: 3. Germline V CDR1 and CDR2: GTSNPN, SVGIG (reference sequence). The CDR3 runs to 13 residues. CDR3 coding DNA: TGTGCCTGGAGTAATAGGGGGCCAGATACGCAGTATTTT. Its protein is CAWSNRGPDTQYF.

This clone was counted a few times. The chain recombines TRBV18 with TRBJ1-1; no clear D gene. The CDR3 runs to 15 residues. The V and J ends lost 2 bases and 4 bases respectively, with 14 bases between them. CDR1 and CDR2 (germline): KGHSH, LQKENI. CDR3 sequence reads: CASSPDSVVVTEAFF. CDR3 coding DNA: TGTGCCAGCTCACCAGATAGTGTGGTAGTCACTGAAGCTTTCTTT.

The rearrangement uses TRBV7-3 and TRBJ2-3; 11 bases are shared with TRBD2. The CDR3 is 14 residues long. Unmatched junction bases numbered 4, after V lost 5 bases and J lost 6 bases. Germline V gene sequence: CDR1 SGHTA, CDR2 FQGTGA. Here the CDR3 reads CASSLRLAGDTQYF. The CDR3 nucleotides read TGTGCCAGCAGCCTGAGACTAGCGGGGGATACGCAGTATTTT.

This clone was recorded at least ten times. DNA for the CDR3: TGTGCCACCAGCAGAGGGGGGCTAGCTAACTATGGCTACACCTTC. This encodes CATSRGGLANYGYTF. The chain joins TRBV15 to TRBJ1-2; a possible D gene is TRBD1 (6 bases). In germline, CDR1 is LNHNV, CDR2 YYDKDF (reference sequence). The CDR3 spans 15 residues. V shed 1 base and J shed 0 bases, with 9 bases lying between them.

Sample share makes this clone medium-sized. V usage is TRBV30 and J usage is TRBJ2-1, with 8 bases aligning to TRBD1. The germline CDR1 and CDR2 sequences are GTSNPN and SVGIG (reference sequence). Trimming at V came to 2 bases and at J to 13 bases, leaving 7 bases not matched to a gene. The CDR3 is made up of 12 amino acids. CDR3 sequence (DNA): TGTGCCTGGAGTACCGCGACAGGGGACCAGTTCTTC. Protein sequence: CAWSTATGDQFF.

The genes are TRBV7-9 and TRBJ2-2; tentatively, D is TRBD1 (5 bases). Between the trimmed V and J ends, which lost 3 bases and 5 bases, there was a span of 10 bases. Per the germline V gene, CDR1 is SEHNR and CDR2 is FQNEAQ (reference sequence). The CDR3 length is 14 residues. This CDR3 reads CASSFKGVTGELFF. The CDR3 bases are TGTGCCAGCAGCTTTAAAGGGGTTACCGGGGAGCTGTTTTTT. Full variable domain (rest looked up from reference TRBV7-9 and TRBJ2-2): DTGVSQNPRHKITKRGQNVTFRCDPISEHNRLYWYRQTLGQGPEFLTYFQNEAQLEKSRLLSDRFSAERPKGSFSTLEIQRTEQGDSAMYLCASSFKGVTGELFFGEGSRLTVL.

This chain's CDR3 is CASSQSTLASGRSGYTF. Written as DNA, the CDR3 is TGCGCCAGCAGCCAATCAACGCTCGCCTCGGGTCGGAGTGGCTACACCTTC. V gene TRBV4-3 combines with J gene TRBJ1-2; D remains unclear. The CDR3 sequence is 17 residues long. Germline V gives CDR1 LGHNA, CDR2 YSLEER. Trimming removed 2 bases from V and 7 bases from J, with 23 bases in between.

A few counts support this clone. CDR3 DNA: TGTGCCAGCTCACATACAGGGGAGCCCTCCTACGAGCAGTACTTC. Amino acid sequence: CASSHTGEPSYEQYF. V usage is TRBV18 and J usage is TRBJ2-7, with 7 bases identical to TRBD1. Germline V gene sequence: CDR1 KGHSH, CDR2 LQKENI. J lost 0 bases, V lost 4 bases, and 6 bases had no gene match. The CDR3 spans 15 residues.

This clone was seen a few times. This rearrangement joins TRBV29-1 to TRBJ2-5; the match to TRBD1 covers 7 bases. The CDR3 is 14 residues long. V lost 2 bases to trimming and J lost 2 bases; unmatched junction nucleotides: 5. Germline V lookup: CDR1 SQVTM, CDR2 ANQGSEA. CDR3 sequence reads: CSVEPWGQQETQYF. The DNA for the CDR3 is TGCAGCGTTGAACCATGGGGACAGCAAGAGACCCAGTACTTC.

There are a few counts of this clone. The chain couples TRBV5-1 to TRBJ2-1; TRBD2 agrees at 8 bases. Germline V gives CDR1 SGHRS, CDR2 YFSETQ. After removal of 1 base from V and 4 bases from J, the junction contained 4 bases not matched to a gene. This CDR3 is built from 15 residues. The CDR3 nucleotides read TGCGCCAGCAGCTTGTCCCAGCGGGGGTACAATGAGCAGTTCTTC. Its translation: CASSLSQRGYNEQFF.

This clone was found many times. The chain is built from TRBV9 and TRBJ2-3, with a weak D call TRBD2 (5 bases). Germline loops: CDR1 SGDLS, CDR2 YYNGEE. This CDR3 contains 14 residues. V was cut by 4 bases and J by 5 bases, with 14 bases left in between. CDR3 residues: CASSPRYRGDTQYF. In nucleotides, the CDR3 is TGTGCCAGCAGCCCCCGATATCGGGGAGATACGCAGTATTTT.

The chain recombines TRBV5-1 with TRBJ2-5, with D tentatively TRBD2 (5 bases). The V and J ends lost 2 bases and 5 bases respectively, with 13 bases between them. This CDR3 contains 14 residues. The V gene's germline CDR1 is SGHRS and CDR2 YFSETQ. The CDR3 sequence is CASSFRDPTETQYF. The CDR3 DNA follows: TGCGCCAGCAGCTTCCGGGATCCAACGGAGACCCAGTACTTC.

The chain combines TRBV7-9 with TRBJ1-1, with D uncertain. Germline loops: CDR1 SEHNR, CDR2 FQNEAQ (reference sequence). V was shortened by 3 bases and J by 4 bases, with 12 bases between the two germline ends. This CDR3 is 14 amino acids long. The DNA of the CDR3 is TGTGCCAGCAGCTTTGAGGACCGGGGCACTGAAGCTTTCTTT. This codes for CASSFEDRGTEAFF. The full variable domain, rest sourced from reference TRBV7-9 and TRBJ1-1, is DTGVSQNPRHKITKRGQNVTFRCDPISEHNRLYWYRQTLGQGPEFLTYFQNEAQLEKSRLLSDRFSAERPKGSFSTLEIQRTEQGDSAMYLCASSFEDRGTEAFFGQGTRLTVV.

The chain uses TRBV4-1 and TRBJ1-5; D ambiguous. Looked up from germline, CDR1 is MGHRA and CDR2 is YSYEKL. Trimming stripped 1 base from V and 6 bases from J, with 10 bases between. This CDR3 is 14 amino acids long. DNA of the CDR3: TGCGCCAGCAGCCAAGCTGAATCCGGTCAGCCCCAGCATTTT. Its translation: CASSQAESGQPQHF.

The sample holds a few counts of this clone. The chain carries TRBV11-2 and TRBJ2-6; TRBD2 agrees at 13 bases. Germline CDR1 and CDR2: SGHAT and FQNNGV. V lost 5 bases, J lost 2 bases, and 6 bases stayed unmatched. This CDR3 comprises 18 residues. Written as DNA, the CDR3 is TGTGCCAGCAGCCGACCGACTAGCGGGAGGCCTGGGGCCAACGTCCTGACTTTC. Its translation is CASSRPTSGRPGANVLTF.

This clone has only a few counts. The chain links TRBV10-3 to TRBJ1-5; 7 bases match TRBD1. In germline, CDR1 is ENHRY, CDR2 SYGVKD. The CDR3 extends over 14 amino acids. With V trimmed by 6 bases and J by 6 bases, 8 bases remained unmatched. CDR3 loop: CAISTDRESQPQHF. In DNA form, the CDR3 reads TGTGCCATCAGCACCGACAGGGAGAGTCAGCCCCAGCATTTT.

This clone has ten or more counts. The chain carries TRBV18 and TRBJ1-2; TRBD1 matches 9 bases. With 3 bases clipped from V and 0 bases from J, the junction kept 5 bases outside the gene matches. The germline gives CDR1 KGHSH, CDR2 LQKENI. There are 16 residues in the CDR3. The CDR3 nucleotides read TGTGCCAGCTCACCGGACAGGGGAGCCGCTAACTATGGCTACACCTTC. It is translated as CASSPDRGAANYGYTF.

This clone was seen a handful of times. The chain has TRBV7-2 and TRBJ2-1; 12 bases are shared with TRBD2. The V segment lost 3 bases and the J segment 9 bases; nucleotides outside the gene matches: 9. Per the germline V gene, CDR1 is SGHTA and CDR2 is FQGNSA. This CDR3 comprises 16 residues. In DNA form, the CDR3 reads TGTGCCAGCAGCTTGTGGCTAGCGGGGGGGCCCGGTGAGCAGTTCTTC. Protein product: CASSLWLAGGPGEQFF.

The chain joins TRBV4-2 to TRBJ2-7; the match to TRBD2 covers 10 bases. Germline CDR1 is LGHNA and CDR2 is YNFKEQ. The CDR3 contains 18 residues. V dropped 0 bases and J dropped 4; count of bases not matched to a gene: 12. CDR3 sequence (DNA): TGTGCCAGCAGCCAAGATTTAACTAGCGGGATAATTTCGTACGAGCAGTACTTC. It specifies CASSQDLTSGIISYEQYF.

This clone was counted only a few times. The chain uses TRBV7-2 and TRBJ2-5; TRBD2 aligns across 7 bases. Germline V gene lookup returns CDR1 SGHTA and CDR2 FQGNSA. The length of the CDR3 is 14 residues. V gave up 5 bases and J gave up 3 bases; unmatched junction bases: 6. The CDR3 nucleotides are TGTGCCAGCAGCCCCGGGACTATTAAAGAGACCCAGTACTTC. Amino acid sequence: CASSPGTIKETQYF.

The V and J genes are TRBV7-2 and TRBJ1-1; no reliable D call. V lost 3 bases to trimming and J lost 2 bases, with 10 bases between them. The germline V gene has CDR1 SGHTA and CDR2 FQGNSA. This CDR3 region has 14 residues. Here the CDR3 reads CASSLGGINTEAFF. The CDR3 nucleotides read TGTGCCAGCAGCTTGGGAGGGATCAACACTGAAGCTTTCTTT.

The sample holds a few counts of this clone. Other nucleotide sequences in the sample specify the same CDR3. V usage is TRBV7-2 and J usage is TRBJ2-3; 9 bases map to TRBD2. V dropped 1 base and J dropped 5; count of bases not matched to a gene: 4. The CDR3 runs to 15 residues. Germline V CDR1 and CDR2: SGHTA, FQGNSA. The CDR3: CASSLVAGAGDTQYF. As DNA, the CDR3 is TGTGCCAGCAGCTTAGTAGCGGGGGCCGGAGATACGCAGTATTTT. The complete variable domain, with remaining parts taken from reference TRBV7-2 and TRBJ2-3, reads GAGVSQSPSNKVTEKGKDVELRCDPISGHTALYWYRQSLGQGLEFLIYFQGNSAPDKSGLPSDRFSAERTGGSVSTLTIQRTQQEDSAVYLCASSLVAGAGDTQYFGPGTRLTVL.